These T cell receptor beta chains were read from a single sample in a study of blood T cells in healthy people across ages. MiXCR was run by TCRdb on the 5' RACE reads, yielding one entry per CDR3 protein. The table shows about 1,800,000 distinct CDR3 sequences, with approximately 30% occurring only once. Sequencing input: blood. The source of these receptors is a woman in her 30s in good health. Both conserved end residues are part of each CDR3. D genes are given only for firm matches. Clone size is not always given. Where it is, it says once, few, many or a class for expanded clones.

CDR3 protein: CVISSLRGQQYF
CDR3 DNA: TGTGTCATCAGCTCCCTTCGGGGACAGCAGTACTTC
D gene: NA
V gene: TRBV7-2
clone size: NA
J gene: TRBJ2-7

CDR3 protein: CASIGASGVNNEQFF
CDR3 DNA: TGTGCCAGCATCGGAGCTAGCGGGGTAAACAATGAGCAGTTCTTC
D gene: TRBD2
V gene: TRBV3-1
clone size: many
J gene: TRBJ2-1

CDR3 protein: CASSSRTSGNYNEQFF
CDR3 DNA: TGTGCCAGCAGCTCCCGGACTAGCGGGAACTACAATGAGCAGTTCTTC
D gene: TRBD2
V gene: TRBV7-9
clone size: NA
J gene: TRBJ2-1

CDR3 protein: CSARDGRVILSLAKNIQYF
CDR3 DNA: TGCAGTGCTAGAGATGGCAGGGTAATCCTGTCACTAGCCAAAAACATTCAGTACTTC
D gene: NA
V gene: TRBV20-1
clone size: NA
J gene: TRBJ2-4

CDR3 protein: CASSERLTYNEQFF
CDR3 DNA: TGTGCCAGCAGTGAGAGACTAACCTACAATGAGCAGTTCTTC
D gene: NA
V gene: TRBV28
clone size: few
J gene: TRBJ2-1

CDR3 protein: CASSPPDTQVFYGYTF
CDR3 DNA: TGTGCCAGTAGTCCACCGGACACCCAAGTTTTCTATGGCTACACCTTC
D gene: NA
V gene: TRBV19
clone size: few
J gene: TRBJ1-2

CDR3 protein: CASSIASGSPNEQFF
CDR3 DNA: TGCGCCAGCAGCATCGCTAGCGGGAGTCCGAATGAGCAGTTCTTC
D gene: TRBD2
V gene: TRBV5-1
clone size: few
J gene: TRBJ2-1

CDR3 protein: CASSQDRTNTYEQYF
CDR3 DNA: TGCGCCAGCAGCCAAGATAGGACCAACACCTACGAGCAGTACTTC
D gene: NA
V gene: TRBV4-3
clone size: few
J gene: TRBJ2-7

CDR3 protein: CASSQDRTSFNEQFF
CDR3 DNA: TGCGCCAGCAGCCAAGATAGGACTAGCTTCAATGAGCAGTTCTTC
D gene: TRBD2
V gene: TRBV4-1
clone size: NA
J gene: TRBJ2-1

CDR3 protein: CASSSLRTGEKLFF
CDR3 DNA: TGCGCCAGCAGCTCTCTAAGGACGGGGGAAAAACTGTTTTTT
D gene: NA
V gene: TRBV5-1
clone size: few
J gene: TRBJ1-4

CDR3 protein: CASSAAGAGESPSYEQYF
CDR3 DNA: TGTGCCAGCAGTGCGGCGGGGGCAGGCGAGTCCCCTTCCTACGAGCAGTACTTC
D gene: NA
V gene: TRBV6-1
clone size: few
J gene: TRBJ2-7

CDR3 protein: CASSVGGGADEQFF
CDR3 DNA: TGTGCCAGCAGCGTAGGGGGGGGAGCCGATGAGCAGTTCTTC
D gene: TRBD2
V gene: TRBV9
clone size: NA
J gene: TRBJ2-1

CDR3 protein: CASSSRGEASYEQYF
CDR3 DNA: TGTGCCAGCAGTTCGAGGGGGGAGGCTTCCTACGAGCAGTACTTC
D gene: NA
V gene: TRBV7-9
clone size: NA
J gene: TRBJ2-7

CDR3 protein: CASSPGGLAGEKLNNEQFF
CDR3 DNA: TGTGCCAGCAGCCCTGGAGGACTAGCGGGGGAGAAACTAAACAATGAGCAGTTCTTC
D gene: TRBD2
V gene: TRBV11-2
clone size: NA
J gene: TRBJ2-1

CDR3 protein: CSVEIGRVSSYNEQFF
CDR3 DNA: TGCAGCGTTGAGATAGGGCGGGTGAGCTCCTACAATGAGCAGTTCTTC
D gene: NA
V gene: TRBV29-1
clone size: NA
J gene: TRBJ2-1

CDR3 protein: CASSKRTGGGTEAFF
CDR3 DNA: TGCGCCAGCAGCAAACGGACAGGGGGTGGCACTGAAGCTTTCTTT
D gene: TRBD1
V gene: TRBV5-1
clone size: NA
J gene: TRBJ1-1

CDR3 protein: CASSYTSGRAATQYF
CDR3 DNA: TGTGCCAGCAGTTATACTAGCGGGAGAGCGGCCACGCAGTATTTT
D gene: TRBD2
V gene: TRBV6-5
clone size: NA
J gene: TRBJ2-3

CDR3 protein: CASSVSREIYNEQFF
CDR3 DNA: TGTGCCAGCAGTGTGTCGCGGGAAATATACAATGAGCAGTTCTTC
D gene: NA
V gene: TRBV2
clone size: NA
J gene: TRBJ2-1

CDR3 protein: CASSYSTSWAGERFF
CDR3 DNA: TGTGCCAGCAGTTACTCGACTAGCTGGGCCGGGGAGCGGTTTTTT
D gene: TRBD2
V gene: TRBV6-5
clone size: NA
J gene: TRBJ2-2

CDR3 protein: CASRKWIAGEETQYF
CDR3 DNA: TGTGCCAGCAGAAAGTGGATAGCGGGGGAAGAGACCCAGTACTTC
D gene: TRBD2
V gene: TRBV6-1
clone size: NA
J gene: TRBJ2-5

CDR3 protein: CASSQDATTDTQYF
CDR3 DNA: TGTGCCAGCAGCCAAGATGCAACCACAGATACGCAGTATTTT
D gene: NA
V gene: TRBV3-1
clone size: many
J gene: TRBJ2-3